A single sample gave rise to the 6 T cell receptor beta chains below, sequenced in a study of blood T cell repertoires in COVID-19. Measured with immunoSEQ multiplex PCR; TCRdb has only the in-frame clones, and not every one. The repertoire holds approximately 400,000 clones, around 89% seen once, with 0.95% to 1.5% in the top ten. Sample: peripheral blood. The receptors shown here come from a man aged 35 to 55 with acute or convalescent COVID-19.

Only a few counts were recorded for this clone. This chain links TRBV21-1 with TRBJ1-1. TRBV21-1 is labeled a pseudogene. The CDR3 totals 17 residues. The CDR3 sequence is CASSKEEARLRNTEAFF. Here the CDR3 DNA reads TGTGCCAGCAGCAAAGAAGAGGCTAGGTTACGGAACACTGAAGCTTTCTTT.

This rearrangement joins TRBV30 to TRBJ1-1; 7 bases fit TRBD1. CDR1 is GTSNPN, CDR2 SVGIG, per germline (reference sequence). There are 16 residues in the CDR3. V shed 0 bases, J shed 0 bases, and the junction held 7 bases outside the gene matches. The CDR3 nucleotides read TGTGCCTGGAGTGTAGGGACAGTACAAATGAACACTGAAGCTTTCTTT. Residues: CAWSVGTVQMNTEAFF.

The chain uses TRBV15 and TRBJ2-7, with 8 bases that match TRBD1. Germline trimming cut 3 bases from V and 3 bases from J; bases unmatched to any gene: 4. The CDR3 is 14 amino acids. Germline lookup yields CDR1 LNHNV and CDR2 YYDKDF (reference sequence). The CDR3 DNA reads as TGTGCCACCAGCAGCGGACAGGGCCTCTACGAGCAGTACTTC. Translation gives CATSSGQGLYEQYF.

Here the CDR3 reads CASSGGRAPFPSYNEQFF. The CDR3 coding sequence is TGTGCCAGCAGCGGTGGGCGGGCCCCATTCCCCTCCTACAATGAGCAGTTCTTC. This chain links TRBV7-9 with TRBJ2-1, with D maybe TRBD2 (5 bases). This CDR3 is 18 amino acids long. Trimming left V 5 bases short and J 0 bases short, with 20 bases between. Germline CDR1 reads SEHNR; CDR2 reads FQNEAQ (reference sequence).

The J gene is TRBJ2-2, the V gene TRBV5-1; D is uncertain. V lost 0 bases, J lost 1 base, and 7 bases lay in between. Germline CDR1 reads SGHRS; CDR2 reads YFSETQ. This CDR3 contains 15 residues. Here the CDR3 DNA reads TGCGCCAGCAGCTTGGCACTTTTGAACACCGGGGAGCTGTTTTTT. Its protein product is CASSLALLNTGELFF.

This sequence joins TRBV6-5 and TRBJ2-4, with 8 bases fitting TRBD1. Germline V gene sequence: CDR1 MNHEY, CDR2 SVGAGI. With 4 bases clipped from V and 5 bases from J, the junction kept 7 bases outside the gene matches. There are 15 residues in the CDR3. The CDR3 DNA sequence: TGTGCCAGCAGTTTGGACAGGGAGACCCAAAACATTCAGTACTTC. Encoded protein: CASSLDRETQNIQYF.